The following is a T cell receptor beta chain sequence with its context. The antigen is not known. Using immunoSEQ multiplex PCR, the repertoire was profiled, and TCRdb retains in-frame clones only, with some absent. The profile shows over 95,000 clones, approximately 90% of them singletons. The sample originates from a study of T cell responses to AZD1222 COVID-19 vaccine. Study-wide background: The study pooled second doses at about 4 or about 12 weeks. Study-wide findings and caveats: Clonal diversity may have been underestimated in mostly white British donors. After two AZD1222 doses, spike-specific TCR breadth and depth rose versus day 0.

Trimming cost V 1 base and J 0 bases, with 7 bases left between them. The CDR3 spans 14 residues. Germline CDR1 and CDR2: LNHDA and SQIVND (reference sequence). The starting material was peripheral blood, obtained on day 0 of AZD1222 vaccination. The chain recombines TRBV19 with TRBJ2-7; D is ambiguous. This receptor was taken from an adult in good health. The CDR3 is CASSIAHGSYEQYF. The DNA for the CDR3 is TGTGCCAGTAGTATAGCCCACGGCTCCTACGAGCAGTACTTC.